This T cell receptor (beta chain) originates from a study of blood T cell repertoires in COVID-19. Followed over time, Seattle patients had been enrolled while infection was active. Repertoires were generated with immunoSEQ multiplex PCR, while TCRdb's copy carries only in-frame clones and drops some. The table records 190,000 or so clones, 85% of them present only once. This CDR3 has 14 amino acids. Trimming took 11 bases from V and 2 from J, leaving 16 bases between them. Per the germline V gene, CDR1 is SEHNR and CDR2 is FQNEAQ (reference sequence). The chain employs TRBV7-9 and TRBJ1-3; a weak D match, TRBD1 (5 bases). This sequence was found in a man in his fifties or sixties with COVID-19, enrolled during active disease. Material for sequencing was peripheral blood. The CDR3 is CALPREGAGNTIYF. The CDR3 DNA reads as TGTGCCCTTCCCAGGGAAGGGGCTGGAAACACCATATATTTT.